These 13 T cell receptor beta chains share one sample of origin, sequenced in a study of blood T cell repertoires in COVID-19. The table came from immunoSEQ multiplex PCR; TCRdb's copy has only in-frame clones and leaves some out. The sample comprises about 120,000 clones, around 84% of which are singletons, and under 4% rests with the top ten. The source material was peripheral blood. Every receptor here comes from a man between 40 and 49 years old with acute or convalescent COVID-19.

The V gene is TRBV19, the J gene TRBJ2-7; the match to TRBD2 covers 9 bases. The CDR3 spans 14 residues. After removal of 4 bases from V and 4 bases from J, the junction contained 5 bases not matched to a gene. Germline V CDR1 and CDR2: LNHDA, SQIVND (reference sequence). This chain's CDR3 is CASSRGLAEYEQYF. CDR3 nucleotide sequence: TGTGCCAGTAGTAGGGGACTAGCAGAATACGAGCAGTACTTC.

V usage is TRBV7-9 and J usage is TRBJ1-1, with TRBD1 as a possible D gene (6 bases). The V gene lost 1 base and the J gene lost 7 bases, with 10 bases spanning the gap. The CDR3 contains 13 residues. Germline V lookup: CDR1 SEHNR, CDR2 FQNEAQ (reference sequence). CDR3 protein: CASSLGDNHEAFF. The CDR3 DNA reads as TGTGCCAGCAGCTTAGGGGACAACCATGAAGCTTTCTTT.

V and J are TRBV7-3 and TRBJ2-3, with 12 bases fitting TRBD2. CDR1 and CDR2 (germline): SGHTA, FQGTGA. The V segment lost 4 bases and the J segment 6 bases; nucleotides outside the gene matches: 8. CDR3 length: 16 amino acids. The CDR3 DNA reads as TGTGCCAGCAGCTGGAAGGGGACTAGCGGGCAGGATACGCAGTATTTT. As protein: CASSWKGTSGQDTQYF.

The V and J genes are TRBV11-2 and TRBJ1-6; D is unclear. The CDR3 consists of 16 residues. The V and J ends lost 4 bases and 8 bases respectively, with 18 bases between them. Germline loops: CDR1 SGHAT, CDR2 FQNNGV. This chain's CDR3 is CASSSLLGRRDSPLHF. The DNA for the CDR3 is TGTGCCAGCAGCTCCCTCTTAGGCCGGAGAGATTCACCCCTCCACTTT.

V usage is TRBV9 and J usage is TRBJ2-5; 8 bases match TRBD2. The V gene end was trimmed by 2 bases and the J gene end by 0 bases; junction bases not matched to a gene: 9. This CDR3 is 17 amino acids long. Germline CDR1 and CDR2: SGDLS and YYNGEE. CDR3 loop: CASSVRPGLEDQETQYF. CDR3 DNA: TGTGCCAGCAGCGTGAGACCGGGACTAGAGGACCAAGAGACCCAGTACTTC.

The chain has TRBV21-1 and TRBJ1-5; TRBD1, the table's D call, was not compared with the DNA. TRBV21-1 is listed as a pseudogene. The CDR3 covers 17 residues. The CDR3 bases are TGTGCCAGCAGCGCCAACAGGGGATTATCTAGCAATCAGCCCCAGCATTTT. Encoded protein: CASSANRGLSSNQPQHF.

The rearrangement uses TRBV30 and TRBJ1-2; 9 nucleotides line up with TRBD1. V was pared by 2 bases and J by 8 bases, with 6 bases of the junction left unmatched. The CDR3 covers 13 residues. Germline CDR1 GTSNPN, CDR2 SVGIG (reference sequence). Here the CDR3 reads CAWSPRDRDGYTF. DNA for the CDR3: TGTGCCTGGAGTCCCCGGGACAGGGACGGCTACACCTTC.

The chain recombines TRBV27 with TRBJ2-3; TRBD2 matches 11 bases. There are 15 residues in the CDR3. J was trimmed by 4 bases and V by 2 bases; bases with no gene match: 2. In germline, CDR1 is MNHEY, CDR2 SMNVEV (reference sequence). CDR3 in DNA: TGTGCCAGCAGTTTAACTAGCGGGGGAGCAGATACGCAGTATTTT. This codes for CASSLTSGGADTQYF.

The V call is TRBV4-2, the J call TRBJ1-2, with 10 positions matching TRBD1. The CDR3 sequence is 15 residues long. CDR1 is LGHNA, CDR2 YNFKEQ, per germline. V shed 1 base, J shed 3 bases, and the junction held 2 bases outside the gene matches. As DNA, the CDR3 is TGTGCCAGCAGCCAAGGCGGACAGGGGGACTATGGCTACACCTTC. Protein product: CASSQGGQGDYGYTF.

Worth noting for this clone: This sample includes further DNA sequences coding for the same CDR3. The V call is TRBV24-1, the J call TRBJ1-1; D unclear. Germline V gives CDR1 KGHDR, CDR2 SFDVKD. V was cut by 4 bases and J by 5 bases, with 7 bases left in between. The CDR3 consists of 12 residues. In DNA, the CDR3 is TGTGCCACCAGTGACCCGGGGACTGAAGCTTTCTTT. This translates into CATSDPGTEAFF.

The chain combines TRBV6-5 with TRBJ2-7; TRBD1 matches at 8 bases. CDR3 size: 14 residues. CDR1 and CDR2 (germline): MNHEY, SVGAGI. The V gene end was trimmed by 6 bases and the J gene end by 0 bases; junction bases not matched to a gene: 4. The DNA for the CDR3 is TGTGCCAGCAGGATCGGACAGGGCTCCTACGAGCAGTACTTC. Translated: CASRIGQGSYEQYF.

This chain uses TRBV5-8 with TRBJ2-7; 14 bases match TRBD2. The V and J ends lost 3 bases and 4 bases, in that order; junction bases with no gene match: 6. CDR3 length: 16 residues. Germline V gene lookup returns CDR1 SGHTS and CDR2 YDEGEE. The CDR3 region is CASSSPGTSGGYEQYF. In DNA form, the CDR3 reads TGTGCCAGCAGCTCCCCCGGGACTAGCGGGGGATACGAGCAGTACTTC.

The rearrangement uses TRBV3-1 (or the pseudogene TRBV3-2) and TRBJ2-2; 13 bases line up with TRBD2. The CDR3 runs to 16 residues. Per germline, CDR1 LGHDT and CDR2 YNNKEL (reference sequence). V was pared by 3 bases and J by 7 bases, with 5 bases of the junction left unmatched. The CDR3 spells CASSQELAGGDGELFF. CDR3 DNA sequence: TGTGCCAGCAGCCAGGAACTAGCGGGGGGGGACGGGGAGCTGTTTTTT.